This record looks at one TCR beta chain sequence and its context. This sample was included in a study of blood T cell repertoires in COVID-19. Overall study context: PBMCs, B-cell-depleted T cells, or T cells provided the cDNA or gDNA that made up the material.

How the authors handled the data: From reference gene primer amplification, estimates of nucleated cell counts were derived. Method: immunoSEQ multiplex PCR; TCRdb's copy keeps in-frame clones and lacks some. V and J calls plus clone size are reproduced from that table; the DNA served to infer D and trimming. The sample holds hundreds of thousands of clones, roughly 88% seen once. Germline V lookup: CDR1 KGHSH, CDR2 LQKENI. There are 15 residues in the CDR3. V lost 6 bases to trimming and J lost 6 bases; unmatched junction nucleotides: 8. The chain recombines TRBV18 with TRBJ2-1, with TRBD2 identical over 10 bases. This clonotype originated in a woman aged 25 to 39 with active or convalescent COVID-19. Sequencing was performed on peripheral blood. CDR3 loop: CASSPTSGAGNEQFF. CDR3 bases: TGTGCCAGCTCCCCTACTAGCGGGGCGGGCAATGAGCAGTTCTTC.